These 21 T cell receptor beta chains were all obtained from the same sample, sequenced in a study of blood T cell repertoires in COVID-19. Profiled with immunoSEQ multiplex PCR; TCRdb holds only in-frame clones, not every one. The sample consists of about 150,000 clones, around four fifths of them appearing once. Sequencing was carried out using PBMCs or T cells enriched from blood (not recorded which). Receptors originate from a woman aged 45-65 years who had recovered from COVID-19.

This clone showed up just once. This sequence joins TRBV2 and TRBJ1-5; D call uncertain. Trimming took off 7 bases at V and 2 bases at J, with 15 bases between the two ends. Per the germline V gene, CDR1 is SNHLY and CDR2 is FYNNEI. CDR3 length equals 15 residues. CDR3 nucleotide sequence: TGTGCCAGCAATTTGGATAGTGCGGGCAATCAGCCCCAGCATTTT. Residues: CASNLDSAGNQPQHF.

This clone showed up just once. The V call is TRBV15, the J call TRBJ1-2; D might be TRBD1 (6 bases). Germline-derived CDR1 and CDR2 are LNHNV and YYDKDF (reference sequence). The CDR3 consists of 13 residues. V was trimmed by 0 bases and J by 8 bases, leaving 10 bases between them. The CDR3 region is CATSREVTGGYTF. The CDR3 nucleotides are TGTGCCACCAGCAGAGAGGTAACAGGGGGCTACACCTTC.

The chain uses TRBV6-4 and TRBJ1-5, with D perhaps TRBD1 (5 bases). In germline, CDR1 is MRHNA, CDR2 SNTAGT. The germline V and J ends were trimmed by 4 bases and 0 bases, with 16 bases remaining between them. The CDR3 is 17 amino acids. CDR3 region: CASSVSRGADSNQPQHF. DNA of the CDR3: TGTGCCAGCAGTGTTTCAAGGGGTGCCGATAGCAATCAGCCCCAGCATTTT.

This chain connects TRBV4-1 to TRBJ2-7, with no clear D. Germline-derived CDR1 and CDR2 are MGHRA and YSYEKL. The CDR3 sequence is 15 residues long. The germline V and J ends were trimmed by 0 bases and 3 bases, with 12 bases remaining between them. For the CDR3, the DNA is TGCGCCAGCAGCCAAGACAGTAAACCTTTCTACGAGCAGTACTTC. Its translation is CASSQDSKPFYEQYF.

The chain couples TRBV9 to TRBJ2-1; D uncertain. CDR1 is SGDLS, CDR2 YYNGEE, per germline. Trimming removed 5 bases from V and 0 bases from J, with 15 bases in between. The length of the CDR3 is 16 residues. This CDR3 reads CASSQTWVSSYNEQFF. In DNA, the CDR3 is TGTGCCAGCAGTCAGACTTGGGTTAGCTCCTACAATGAGCAGTTCTTC.

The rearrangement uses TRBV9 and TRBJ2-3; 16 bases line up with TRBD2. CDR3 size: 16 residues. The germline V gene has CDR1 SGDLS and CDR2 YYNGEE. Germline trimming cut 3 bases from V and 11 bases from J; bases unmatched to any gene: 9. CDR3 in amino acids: CASSAVGTSGGAGQYF. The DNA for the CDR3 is TGTGCCAGCAGCGCCGTCGGGACTAGCGGGGGGGCGGGGCAGTATTTT.

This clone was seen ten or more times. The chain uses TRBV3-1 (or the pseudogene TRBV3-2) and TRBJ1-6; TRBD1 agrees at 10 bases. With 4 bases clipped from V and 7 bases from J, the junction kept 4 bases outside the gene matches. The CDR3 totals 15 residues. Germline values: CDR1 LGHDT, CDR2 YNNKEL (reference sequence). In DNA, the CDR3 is TGTGCCAGCAGCCTACGACAGGGGGCAAATTCACCCCTCCACTTT. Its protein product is CASSLRQGANSPLHF.

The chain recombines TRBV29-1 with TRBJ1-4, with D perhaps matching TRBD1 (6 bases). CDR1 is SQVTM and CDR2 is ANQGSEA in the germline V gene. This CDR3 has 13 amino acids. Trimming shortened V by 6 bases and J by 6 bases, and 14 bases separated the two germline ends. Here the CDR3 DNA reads TGCAGCGTCATCCAGGACAGCTATGAAAAACTGTTTTTT. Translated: CSVIQDSYEKLFF.

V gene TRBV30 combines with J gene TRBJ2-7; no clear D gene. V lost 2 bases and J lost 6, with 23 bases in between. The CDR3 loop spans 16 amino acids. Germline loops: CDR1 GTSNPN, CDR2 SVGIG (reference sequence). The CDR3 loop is CAWSTLLDPLGLEQYF. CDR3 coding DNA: TGTGCCTGGAGTACTCTACTGGATCCCTTGGGCCTCGAGCAGTACTTC.

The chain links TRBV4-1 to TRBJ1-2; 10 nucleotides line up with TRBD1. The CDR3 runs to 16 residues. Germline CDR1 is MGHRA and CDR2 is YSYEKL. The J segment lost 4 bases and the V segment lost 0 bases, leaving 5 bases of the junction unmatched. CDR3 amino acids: CASSQDLDRGIYGYTF. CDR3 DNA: TGCGCCAGCAGCCAAGATCTGGACAGGGGGATCTATGGCTACACCTTC.

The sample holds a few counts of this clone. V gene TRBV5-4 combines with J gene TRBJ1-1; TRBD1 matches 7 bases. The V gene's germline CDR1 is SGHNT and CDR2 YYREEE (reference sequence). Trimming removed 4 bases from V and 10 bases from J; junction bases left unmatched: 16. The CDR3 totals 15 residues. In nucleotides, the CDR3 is TGTGCCAGCAGCCTCGACATTGAACAGGGGTCCGGAGCTTTCTTT. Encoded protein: CASSLDIEQGSGAFF.

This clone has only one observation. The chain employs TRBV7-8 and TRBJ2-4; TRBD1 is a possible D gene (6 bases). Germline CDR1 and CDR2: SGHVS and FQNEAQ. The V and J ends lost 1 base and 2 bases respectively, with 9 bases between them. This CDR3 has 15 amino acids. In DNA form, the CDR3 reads TGTGCCAGCAGCTTAGGGGGACATACCAAAAACATTCAGTACTTC. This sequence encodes CASSLGGHTKNIQYF.

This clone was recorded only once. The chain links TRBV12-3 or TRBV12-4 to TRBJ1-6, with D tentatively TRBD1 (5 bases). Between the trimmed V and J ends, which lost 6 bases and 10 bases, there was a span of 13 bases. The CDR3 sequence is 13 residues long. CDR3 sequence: CASSQLQDSPLHF. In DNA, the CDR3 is TGTGCCAGCAGCCAATTACAGGACTCACCCCTCCACTTT.

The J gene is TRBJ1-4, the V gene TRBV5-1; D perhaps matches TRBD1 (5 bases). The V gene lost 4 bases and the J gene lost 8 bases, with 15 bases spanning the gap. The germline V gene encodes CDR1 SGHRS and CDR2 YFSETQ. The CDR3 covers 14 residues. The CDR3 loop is CASSQDPPGEKLFF. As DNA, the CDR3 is TGCGCCAGCAGCCAAGACCCCCCAGGGGAAAAACTGTTTTTT.

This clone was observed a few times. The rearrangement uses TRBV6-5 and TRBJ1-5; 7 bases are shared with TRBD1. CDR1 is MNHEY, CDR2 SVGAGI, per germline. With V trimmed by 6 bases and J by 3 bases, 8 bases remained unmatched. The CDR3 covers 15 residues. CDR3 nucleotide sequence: TGTGCCAGCAGCCGCGCGGGACAGAACAATCAGCCCCAGCATTTT. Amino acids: CASSRAGQNNQPQHF.

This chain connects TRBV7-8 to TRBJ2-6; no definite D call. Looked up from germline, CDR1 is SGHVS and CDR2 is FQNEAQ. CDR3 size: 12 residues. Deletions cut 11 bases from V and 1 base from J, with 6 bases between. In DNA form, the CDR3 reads TGTGCCGGGCAATCTGGGGCCAACGTCCTGACTTTC. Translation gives CAGQSGANVLTF.

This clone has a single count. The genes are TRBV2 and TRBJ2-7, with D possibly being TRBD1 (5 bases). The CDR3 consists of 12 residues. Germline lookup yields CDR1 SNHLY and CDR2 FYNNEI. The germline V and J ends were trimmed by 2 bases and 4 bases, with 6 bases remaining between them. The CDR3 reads CASSERQYEQYF. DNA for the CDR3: TGTGCCAGCAGTGAAAGACAGTACGAGCAGTACTTC.

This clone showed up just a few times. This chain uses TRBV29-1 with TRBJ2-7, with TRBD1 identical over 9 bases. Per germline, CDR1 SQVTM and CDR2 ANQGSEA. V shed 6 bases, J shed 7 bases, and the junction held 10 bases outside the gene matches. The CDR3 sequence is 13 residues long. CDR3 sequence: CSVLWDRVGEQYF. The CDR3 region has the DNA TGCAGCGTATTATGGGACAGGGTGGGGGAGCAGTACTTC.

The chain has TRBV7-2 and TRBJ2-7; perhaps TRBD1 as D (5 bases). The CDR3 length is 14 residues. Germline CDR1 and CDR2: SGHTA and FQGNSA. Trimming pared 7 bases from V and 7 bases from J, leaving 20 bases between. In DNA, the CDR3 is TGTGCCAGCACCACTTCAGGGAATCAACAGGAGCAGTACTTC. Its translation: CASTTSGNQQEQYF.

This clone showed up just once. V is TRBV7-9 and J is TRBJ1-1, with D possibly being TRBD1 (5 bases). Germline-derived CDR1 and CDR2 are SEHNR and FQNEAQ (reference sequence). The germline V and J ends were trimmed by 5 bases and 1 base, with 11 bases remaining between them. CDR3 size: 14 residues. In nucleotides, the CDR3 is TGTGCCAGCAGCCTTATGCAGGGGAACACTGAAGCTTTCTTT. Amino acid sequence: CASSLMQGNTEAFF.

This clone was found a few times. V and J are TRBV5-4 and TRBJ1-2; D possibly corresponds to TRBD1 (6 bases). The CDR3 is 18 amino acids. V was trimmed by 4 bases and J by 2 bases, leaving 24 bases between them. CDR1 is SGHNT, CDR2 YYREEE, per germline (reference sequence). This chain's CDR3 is CASSEELYGDIANYGYTF. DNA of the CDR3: TGTGCCAGCAGCGAGGAACTTTACGGGGACATCGCCAACTATGGCTACACCTTC. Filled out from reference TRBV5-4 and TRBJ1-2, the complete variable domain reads ETGVTQSPTHLIKTRGQQVTLRCSSQSGHNTVSWYQQALGQGPQFIFQYYREEENGRGNFPPRFSGLQFPNYSSELNVNALELDDSALYLCASSEELYGDIANYGYTFGSGTRLTVV.